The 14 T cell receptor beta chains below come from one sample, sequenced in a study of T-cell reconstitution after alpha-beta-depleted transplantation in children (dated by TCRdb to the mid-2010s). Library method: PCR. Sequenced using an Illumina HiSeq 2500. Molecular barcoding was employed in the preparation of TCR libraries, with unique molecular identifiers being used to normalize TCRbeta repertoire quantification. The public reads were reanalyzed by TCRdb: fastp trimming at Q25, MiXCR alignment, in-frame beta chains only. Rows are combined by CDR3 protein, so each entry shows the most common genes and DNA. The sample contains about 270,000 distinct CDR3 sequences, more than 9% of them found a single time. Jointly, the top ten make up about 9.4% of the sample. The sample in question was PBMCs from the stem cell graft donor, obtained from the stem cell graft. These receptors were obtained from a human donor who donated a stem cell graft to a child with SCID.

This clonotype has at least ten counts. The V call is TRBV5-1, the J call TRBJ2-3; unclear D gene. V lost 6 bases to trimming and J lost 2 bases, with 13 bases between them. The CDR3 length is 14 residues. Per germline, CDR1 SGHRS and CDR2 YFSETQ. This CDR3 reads CASKPGLTTDTQYF. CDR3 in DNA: TGCGCCAGCAAGCCGGGCCTAACCACAGATACGCAGTATTTT.

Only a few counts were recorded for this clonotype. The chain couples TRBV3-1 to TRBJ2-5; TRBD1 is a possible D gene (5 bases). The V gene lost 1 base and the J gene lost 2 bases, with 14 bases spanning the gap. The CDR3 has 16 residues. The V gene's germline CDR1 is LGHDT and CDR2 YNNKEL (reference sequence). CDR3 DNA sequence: TGTGCCAGCAGCCAAGTGAAGGGGCCCCTACAAGAGACCCAGTACTTC. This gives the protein CASSQVKGPLQETQYF.

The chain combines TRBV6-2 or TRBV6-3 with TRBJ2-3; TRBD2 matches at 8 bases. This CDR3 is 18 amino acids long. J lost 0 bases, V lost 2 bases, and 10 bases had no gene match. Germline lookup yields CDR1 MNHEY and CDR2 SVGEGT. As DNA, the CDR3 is TGTGCCAGCAGTTACGTGGGGCTAGCGGGTGATAGCACAGATACGCAGTATTTT. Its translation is CASSYVGLAGDSTDTQYF.

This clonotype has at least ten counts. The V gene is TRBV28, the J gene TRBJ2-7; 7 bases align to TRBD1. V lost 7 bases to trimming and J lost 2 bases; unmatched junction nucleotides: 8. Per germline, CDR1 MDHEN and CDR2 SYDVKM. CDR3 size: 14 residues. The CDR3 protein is CASTPDRYPYEQYF. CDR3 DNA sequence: TGTGCCAGCACCCCGGACAGGTACCCCTACGAGCAGTACTTC.

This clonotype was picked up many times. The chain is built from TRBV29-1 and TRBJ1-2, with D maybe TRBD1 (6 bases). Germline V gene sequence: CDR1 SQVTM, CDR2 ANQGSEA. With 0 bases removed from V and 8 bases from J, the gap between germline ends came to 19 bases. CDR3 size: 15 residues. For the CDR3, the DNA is TGCAGCGTTGAAGATCGTAGTTCCGGGGGGCAAGGCTACACCTTC. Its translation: CSVEDRSSGGQGYTF.

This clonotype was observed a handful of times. The CDR3 loop is CASSVEGQSLSYEQYF. The CDR3 bases are TGTGCCAGCAGCGTAGAGGGACAGTCCCTCTCCTACGAGCAGTACTTC. This chain joins TRBV9 and TRBJ2-7; TRBD1 agrees at 7 bases. The CDR3 has 16 residues. Per the germline V gene, CDR1 is SGDLS and CDR2 is YYNGEE. The J segment lost 0 bases and the V segment lost 0 bases, leaving 6 bases of the junction unmatched.

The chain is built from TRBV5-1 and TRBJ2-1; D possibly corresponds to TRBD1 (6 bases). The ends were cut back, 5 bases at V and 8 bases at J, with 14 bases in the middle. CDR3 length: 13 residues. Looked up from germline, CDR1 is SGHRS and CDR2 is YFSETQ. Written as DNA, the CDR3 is TGCGCCAGCAGAGGGGGATATGGCGATGAGCAGTTCTTC. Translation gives CASRGGYGDEQFF.

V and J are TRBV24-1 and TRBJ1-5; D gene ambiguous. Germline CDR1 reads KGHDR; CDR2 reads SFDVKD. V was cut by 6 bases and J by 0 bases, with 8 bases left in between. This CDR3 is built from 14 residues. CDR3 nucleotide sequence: TGTGCCACCAGTACCGGATTTAGCAATCAGCCCCAGCATTTT. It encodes CATSTGFSNQPQHF.

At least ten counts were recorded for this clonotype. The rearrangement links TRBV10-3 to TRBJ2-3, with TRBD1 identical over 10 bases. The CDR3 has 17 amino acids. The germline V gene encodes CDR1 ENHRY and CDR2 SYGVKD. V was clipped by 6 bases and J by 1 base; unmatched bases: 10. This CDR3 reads CAISPTGTGAGTDTQYF. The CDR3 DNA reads TGTGCCATCAGCCCAACAGGGACAGGGGCTGGCACAGATACGCAGTATTTT.

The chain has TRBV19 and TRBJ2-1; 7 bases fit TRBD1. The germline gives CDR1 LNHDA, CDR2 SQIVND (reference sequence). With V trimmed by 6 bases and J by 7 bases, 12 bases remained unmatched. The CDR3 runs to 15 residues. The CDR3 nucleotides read TGTGCCAGTAGCCAACGGGCGGCACAGGGGAATGAGCAGTTCTTC. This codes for CASSQRAAQGNEQFF.

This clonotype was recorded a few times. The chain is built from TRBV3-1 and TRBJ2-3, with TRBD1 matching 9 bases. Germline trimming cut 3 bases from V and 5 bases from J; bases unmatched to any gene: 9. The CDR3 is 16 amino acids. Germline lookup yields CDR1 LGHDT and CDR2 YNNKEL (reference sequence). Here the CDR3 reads CASSQAGTGSRDTQYF. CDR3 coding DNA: TGTGCCAGCAGCCAGGCCGGGACAGGGAGCCGAGATACGCAGTATTTT.

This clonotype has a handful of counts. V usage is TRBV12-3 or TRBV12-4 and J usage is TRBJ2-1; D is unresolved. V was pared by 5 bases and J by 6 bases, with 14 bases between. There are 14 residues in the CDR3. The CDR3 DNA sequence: TGTGCCAGCAGTCCACCAGGTTTGGGCAATGAGCAGTTCTTC. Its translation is CASSPPGLGNEQFF.

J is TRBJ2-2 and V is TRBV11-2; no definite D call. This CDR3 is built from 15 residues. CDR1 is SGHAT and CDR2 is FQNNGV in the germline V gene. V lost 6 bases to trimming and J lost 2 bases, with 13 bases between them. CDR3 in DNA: TGTGCCAGCAGTCAACTGGGGTTAAACACCGGGGAGCTGTTTTTT. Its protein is CASSQLGLNTGELFF.

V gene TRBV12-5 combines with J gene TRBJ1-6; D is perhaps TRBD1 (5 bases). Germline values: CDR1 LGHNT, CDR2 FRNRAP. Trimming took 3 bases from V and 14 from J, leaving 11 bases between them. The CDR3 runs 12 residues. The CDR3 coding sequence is TGTGCTAGTGGTTTCGACAGTACAGCCCTCCACTTT. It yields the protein CASGFDSTALHF.